Following are 12 T cell receptor beta chains from one sample sequenced in a study of siplizumab effects on memory and regulatory T cells. Data came from immunoSEQ multiplex PCR; TCRdb stores just in-frame clones and leaves some out. This sample has under 150,000 clones; about 95% occur once, and the top ten carry 1.5% to 2%. Sequenced: non-Treg CD4+ T cells sorted from blood. All receptors derive from a human donor in good health.

The chain carries TRBV30 and TRBJ1-4; D ambiguous. The CDR3 loop spans 13 amino acids. V lost 8 bases and J lost 8, with 18 bases in between. Germline V gene data show CDR1 as GTSNPN and CDR2 as SVGIG (reference sequence). The CDR3 protein is CAQRRTMGEKLFF. CDR3 DNA sequence: TGTGCCCAGAGGAGGACCATGGGGGAAAAACTGTTTTTT.

This chain connects TRBV5-1 to TRBJ1-1, with no clear D. Trimming left V 9 bases short and J 5 bases short, with 17 bases between. CDR1 SGHRS and CDR2 YFSETQ come from the germline V gene. This CDR3 is 13 amino acids long. The CDR3 coding sequence is TGCGCCACTTCCCTGTCTGGGGAGACTGAAGCTTTCTTT. Amino acids: CATSLSGETEAFF.

The V gene is TRBV11-2, the J gene TRBJ2-7; 9 bases are shared with TRBD1. With V trimmed by 2 bases and J by 6 bases, 8 bases remained unmatched. Germline lookup yields CDR1 SGHAT and CDR2 FQNNGV. This CDR3 is 15 amino acids long. This chain's CDR3 is CASSLLWDRAPEQYF. The CDR3 DNA follows: TGTGCCAGCAGCTTATTATGGGACAGGGCCCCCGAGCAGTACTTC.

The chain uses TRBV5-1 and TRBJ2-1; D unresolved. With 0 bases removed from V and 9 bases from J, the gap between germline ends came to 16 bases. The germline V gene has CDR1 SGHRS and CDR2 YFSETQ. The CDR3 has 15 residues. CDR3 loop: CASSLDLPPLGEQFF. Written as DNA, the CDR3 is TGCGCCAGCAGCTTGGACTTGCCACCCTTAGGTGAGCAGTTCTTC.

The chain has TRBV14 and TRBJ2-3, with 9 bases matching TRBD1. The germline V gene encodes CDR1 SGHDN and CDR2 FVKESK. The CDR3 sequence is 17 residues long. V gave up 3 bases and J gave up 2 bases; unmatched junction bases: 9. CDR3 bases: TGTGCCAGCAGCCACGCTCTGGGACAGGGAGACACAGATACGCAGTATTTT. Amino acids: CASSHALGQGDTDTQYF.

The V and J genes are TRBV18 and TRBJ2-3; unclear D gene. Per germline, CDR1 KGHSH and CDR2 LQKENI. Trimming stripped 1 base from V and 2 bases from J, with 10 bases between. This CDR3 has 15 amino acids. The CDR3 DNA reads TGTGCCAGCTCACCACAGGGTGAACCCACAGATACGCAGTATTTT. It encodes CASSPQGEPTDTQYF.

The V call is TRBV27, the J call TRBJ1-6, with TRBD1 identical over 9 bases. The germline V gene encodes CDR1 MNHEY and CDR2 SMNVEV (reference sequence). The junction had 6 bases not matched to a gene; V was cut back by 6 bases and J by 9 bases. The CDR3 runs 14 residues. The CDR3 loop reads CASRPGQGVSPLHF. In DNA, the CDR3 is TGTGCCAGCAGGCCGGGACAGGGCGTTTCACCCCTCCACTTT.

The rearrangement joins TRBV4-2 to TRBJ2-5; D is ambiguous. V dropped 4 bases and J dropped 5 bases, with 17 bases sitting between them. Germline V lookup: CDR1 LGHNA, CDR2 YNFKEQ. The CDR3 is made up of 15 amino acids. CDR3 DNA sequence: TGTGCCAGCAGCCCGAGCCTAGGGCTAGTCGAGACCCAGTACTTC. This gives the protein CASSPSLGLVETQYF.

This rearrangement joins TRBV2 to TRBJ2-1; D is undetermined. The germline CDR1 and CDR2 sequences are SNHLY and FYNNEI. This CDR3 has 13 amino acids. The ends were cut back, 2 bases at V and 3 bases at J, with 5 bases in the middle. CDR3 nucleotide sequence: TGTGCCAGCAGTGAACTGAGCTACAATGAGCAGTTCTTC. Its translation is CASSELSYNEQFF.

The chain couples TRBV5-1 to TRBJ1-3; possibly TRBD1 for D (5 bases). The CDR3 is 16 residues long. Germline values: CDR1 SGHRS, CDR2 YFSETQ. Trimming took off 4 bases at V and 3 bases at J, with 17 bases between the two ends. Written as DNA, the CDR3 is TGCGCCAGCAGCCCCCGGGGCGGAGAAATTGGAAACACCATATATTTT. Encoded protein: CASSPRGGEIGNTIYF.

On this clone itself: The same CDR3 is also encoded by other DNA sequences in this sample. The V and J genes are TRBV5-1 and TRBJ1-2; a possible D gene is TRBD1 (6 bases). Germline V lookup: CDR1 SGHRS, CDR2 YFSETQ. The V gene lost 3 bases and the J gene lost 1 base, with 13 bases spanning the gap. There are 15 residues in the CDR3. The CDR3, as DNA: TGCGCCAGCAGCTCCGGACAGCTATTTAACTATGGCTACACCTTC. It yields the protein CASSSGQLFNYGYTF.

The chain carries TRBV6-6 and TRBJ2-2; 7 bases are a match to TRBD2. The germline CDR1 and CDR2 sequences are MNHNY and SVGAGI (reference sequence). The CDR3 has 15 residues. After removal of 8 bases from V and 3 bases from J, the junction contained 9 bases not matched to a gene. The CDR3, as DNA: TGTGCCAGCGGACCGGGGGGTGGCTACACCGGGGAGCTGTTTTTT. This encodes CASGPGGGYTGELFF.